The next 13 T cell receptor beta chains were all read from a single sample in a study of response to subunit inactivated influenza vaccine. TCRdb reprocessed the RT-PCR reads with MiXCR, giving one entry per CDR3 protein. The table shows more than 150,000 distinct CDR3 sequences, with about a tenth occurring only once. This specimen consisted of non-naive T cells sorted from PBMCs, obtained on the day of vaccination. Receptors were obtained from a man between 45 and 60 years old who received an inactivated influenza vaccine.

This clonotype was counted many times. The J gene is TRBJ2-1, the V gene TRBV12-3 or TRBV12-4, with 8 positions matching TRBD2. This CDR3 is 15 amino acids long. After removal of 7 bases from V and 1 base from J, the junction contained 6 bases not matched to a gene. The CDR3 nucleotides read TGTGCCAGCACCACGGGACTAGGGTCCTACAATGAGCAGTTCTTC. This encodes CASTTGLGSYNEQFF.

V is TRBV6-5 and J is TRBJ2-2; D tentatively fits TRBD1 or TRBD2 (5 bases each). Germline V gene lookup returns CDR1 MNHEY and CDR2 SVGAGI. This CDR3 is built from 14 residues. V lost 0 bases to trimming and J lost 7 bases, with 9 bases between them. The CDR3 here is CASSYSYGGGELFF. CDR3 DNA sequence: TGTGCCAGCAGTTACTCTTATGGGGGCGGGGAGCTGTTTTTT.

There are many counts of this clonotype. The V and J genes are TRBV29-1 and TRBJ2-1; 11 positions match TRBD2. Germline trimming cut 0 bases from V and 0 bases from J; bases unmatched to any gene: 7. Germline V gene sequence: CDR1 SQVTM, CDR2 ANQGSEA. The length of the CDR3 is 18 residues. The CDR3, as DNA: TGCAGCGTTGAAGAATTAGCGGGGGGGATTAGCTCCTACAATGAGCAGTTCTTC. Protein product: CSVEELAGGISSYNEQFF.

J is TRBJ2-1 and V is TRBV12-3 or TRBV12-4; TRBD1 aligns across 8 bases. This CDR3 spans 14 amino acids. J lost 7 bases, V lost 3 bases, and 5 bases had no gene match. The CDR3: CASSFRQGQNEQFF. In DNA, the CDR3 is TGTGCCAGCAGTTTTCGACAGGGGCAGAATGAGCAGTTCTTC.

This clonotype was picked up many times. This rearrangement joins TRBV20-1 to TRBJ1-2; D ambiguous. Germline V gene lookup returns CDR1 DFQATT and CDR2 SNEGSKA (reference sequence). Trimming pared 3 bases from V and 8 bases from J, leaving 10 bases between. This CDR3 has 11 amino acids. CDR3 sequence (DNA): TGCAGTGCTAGGGAGAGTGTAGGCTACACCTTC. Translating gives CSARESVGYTF.

CDR3 protein: CASNPGVSVNEQFF. CDR3 in DNA: TGTGCCAGCAACCCAGGGGTCTCGGTGAATGAGCAGTTCTTC. This rearrangement joins TRBV27 to TRBJ2-1, with D tentatively TRBD1 (6 bases). Trimming stripped 7 bases from V and 7 bases from J, with 17 bases between. The CDR3 is made up of 14 amino acids. The germline V gene encodes CDR1 MNHEY and CDR2 SMNVEV (reference sequence).

CDR3 amino acids: CASSTTGTGLGETQYF. The CDR3 nucleotides read TGTGCCAGCAGTACAACCGGGACAGGGCTTGGTGAGACCCAGTACTTC. J is TRBJ2-5 and V is TRBV27; the match to TRBD1 covers 9 bases. CDR3 length: 16 residues. V was pared by 5 bases and J by 5 bases, with 12 bases of the junction left unmatched. Germline V gene lookup returns CDR1 MNHEY and CDR2 SMNVEV (reference sequence).

This clonotype was counted at least ten times. This chain links TRBV20-1 with TRBJ2-1; D perhaps matches TRBD1 (6 bases). Trimming pared 3 bases from V and 4 bases from J, leaving 13 bases between. Per the germline V gene, CDR1 is DFQATT and CDR2 is SNEGSKA (reference sequence). This CDR3 contains 14 residues. As DNA, the CDR3 is TGCAGTGCTAGTGAGGGACAAGAGTACAATGAGCAGTTCTTC. Encoded protein: CSASEGQEYNEQFF.

This clonotype was detected a few times. The rearrangement uses TRBV14 and TRBJ2-6; no clear D. The CDR3 is 17 residues long. V dropped 0 bases and J dropped 1 base, with 10 bases sitting between them. Looked up from germline, CDR1 is SGHDN and CDR2 is FVKESK. DNA for the CDR3: TGTGCCAGCAGCCAAGATACAGTGGCTTCTGGGGCCAACGTCCTGACTTTC. Protein: CASSQDTVASGANVLTF.

This clonotype was counted ten times or more. CDR3 nucleotides: TGTGCCAGCAGTGATCAGGGGGCGAATCAGCCCCAGCATTTT. Translated, it gives CASSDQGANQPQHF. The rearrangement uses TRBV6-1 and TRBJ1-5; TRBD1 matches 8 bases. The V and J ends lost 3 bases and 4 bases, in that order; junction bases with no gene match: 2. Germline V gives CDR1 MNHNS, CDR2 SASEGT. CDR3 size: 14 residues.

This clonotype was observed a handful of times. This chain connects TRBV27 to TRBJ2-7; 8 nucleotides line up with TRBD1. Germline trimming cut 6 bases from V and 8 bases from J; bases unmatched to any gene: 12. Germline loops: CDR1 MNHEY, CDR2 SMNVEV (reference sequence). This CDR3 has 14 amino acids. CDR3 coding DNA: TGTGCCAGCAGGGAGACAGGGGCCCTAATTAAGCAGTACTTC. Its translation: CASRETGALIKQYF.

This chain uses TRBV6-5 with TRBJ1-1, with TRBD1 as a possible D gene (6 bases). Trimming removed 2 bases from V and 10 bases from J, with 14 bases in between. CDR3 length: 13 residues. Germline V gene lookup returns CDR1 MNHEY and CDR2 SVGAGI. The CDR3, as DNA: TGTGCCAGCAGTTACGGGGGGCGGATGGGAGCTTTCTTT. This sequence encodes CASSYGGRMGAFF.

The genes are TRBV7-9 and TRBJ2-1; tentative D call: TRBD2 (6 bases). CDR3 length: 15 amino acids. Trimming took off 7 bases at V and 3 bases at J, with 16 bases between the two ends. CDR1 is SEHNR, CDR2 FQNEAQ, per germline (reference sequence). The CDR3 nucleotides are TGTGCCAGCATGACTCTGGAGGGAGGCTACAATGAGCAGTTCTTC. This sequence encodes CASMTLEGGYNEQFF.